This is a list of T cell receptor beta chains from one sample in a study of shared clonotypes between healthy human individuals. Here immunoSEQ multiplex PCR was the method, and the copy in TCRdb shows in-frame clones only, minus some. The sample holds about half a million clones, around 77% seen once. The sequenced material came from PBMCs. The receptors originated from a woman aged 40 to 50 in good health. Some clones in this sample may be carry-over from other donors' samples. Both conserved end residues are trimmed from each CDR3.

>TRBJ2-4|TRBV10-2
ASSVSLPVNIQY
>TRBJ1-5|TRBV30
AWSHRRGRTDNQPQH
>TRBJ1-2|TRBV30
AWGREGAQNYGYT
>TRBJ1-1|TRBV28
ASWPRTVNTEAF
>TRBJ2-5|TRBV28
ASSLGSSGRPQETQY
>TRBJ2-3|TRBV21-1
ASGKVRGRLRTDTQY
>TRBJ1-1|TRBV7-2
ASSLGHGTEAF
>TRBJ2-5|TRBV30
AFSPKGAPGEQY
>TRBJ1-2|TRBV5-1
ASSLIGQNYGYT
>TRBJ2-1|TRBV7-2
ASSSDSDLSFYNEQF
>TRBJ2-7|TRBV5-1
ASSLGTGVGYEQY
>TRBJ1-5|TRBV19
ASSYGQGVQPQH
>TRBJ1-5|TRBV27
ASSPLGANQPQH
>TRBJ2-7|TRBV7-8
ASSPVGGQGLDEQY
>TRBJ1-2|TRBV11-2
ASSLEPVWHYGYT
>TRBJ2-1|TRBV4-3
ASSQETGGLAVYNEQF
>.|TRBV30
AWGTGRYEQY
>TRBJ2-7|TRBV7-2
ASSSQRLAGVGEQY
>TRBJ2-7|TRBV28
ASSRGSTVEQY
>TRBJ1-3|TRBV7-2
ASSFSEDDTIY
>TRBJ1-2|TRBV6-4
ASSEGPNNYGYT
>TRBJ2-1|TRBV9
ASSPRSGTYNEQF
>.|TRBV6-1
ASKNVQGPSEQY
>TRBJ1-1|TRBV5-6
ASSLGDTEAF
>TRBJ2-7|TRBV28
ASSYPATGGSGYEQY
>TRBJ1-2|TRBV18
ASSPSRQGYGYT
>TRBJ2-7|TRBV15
ATSRDYPSGIYEQY
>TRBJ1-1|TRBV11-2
ASSLYTGTGGLNTEAF
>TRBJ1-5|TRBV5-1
ASSLVPTGYSNQPQH
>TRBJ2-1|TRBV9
ASSPDRGISSYNEQF
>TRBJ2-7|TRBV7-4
ASSFGRAPGEQY
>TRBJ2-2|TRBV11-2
ASSPVPGRRTGELF
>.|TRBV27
ASSLSGETQY
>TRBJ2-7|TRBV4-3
ASSQVAYYEQY
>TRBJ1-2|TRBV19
ASSIDLARRSGYT
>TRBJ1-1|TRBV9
ASSEGGGTEAF
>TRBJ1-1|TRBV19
ASKEGNTEAF
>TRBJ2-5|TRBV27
ASSPTGLQETQY
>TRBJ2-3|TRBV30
AWSSGTSGADTQY
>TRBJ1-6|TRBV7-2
ASSLDGYNSPLH
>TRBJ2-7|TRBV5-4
ASSFPGGLSYEQY
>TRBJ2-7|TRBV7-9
ASSLGDGAYEQY
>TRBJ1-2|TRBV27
ASSLWGAGGGYT
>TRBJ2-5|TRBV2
ASRWRVNQETQY
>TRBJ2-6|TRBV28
ASSLSPGANVLT
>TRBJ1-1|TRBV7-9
ASSSMQGTEAF
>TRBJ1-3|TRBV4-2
ASSQDEGPGNTIY
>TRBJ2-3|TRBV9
ASSVVADPTDTQY
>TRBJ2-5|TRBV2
ASSEILAGGETQY
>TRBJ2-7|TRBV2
ASRLVSYEQY
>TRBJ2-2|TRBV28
ASELAGVTGELF
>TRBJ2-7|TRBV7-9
ASSPFPGTVSYEQY